These 15 T cell receptor beta chains came from one sample sequenced in a study of blood T cell repertoires in COVID-19. The data were produced by immunoSEQ multiplex PCR, yet TCRdb's version contains in-frame clones alone and is incomplete. The repertoire holds fewer than 250,000 clones, with approximately 83% as singletons. The sample comprised PBMCs or T cells enriched from blood (not recorded which). The receptors here all came from a woman in her forties or fifties who had been exposed to COVID-19.

Turning to this clone: This same CDR3 is encoded by further DNA sequences in the sample. This chain joins TRBV5-4 and TRBJ2-7; perhaps TRBD1 as D (6 bases). Germline-derived CDR1 and CDR2 are SGHNT and YYREEE (reference sequence). CDR3 length: 13 amino acids. V was clipped by 4 bases and J by 3 bases, with 11 bases between them. The CDR3 nucleotides are TGTGCCAGCAGCCCAACGGACAGCTACGAGCAGTACTTC. It codes for CASSPTDSYEQYF.

This clone was picked up a small number of times. The chain is built from TRBV5-6 and TRBJ2-1; the match to TRBD2 covers 12 bases. Trimming removed 2 bases from V and 6 bases from J; junction bases left unmatched: 3. Germline V gives CDR1 SGHDT, CDR2 YYEEEE. The CDR3 totals 15 residues. The CDR3 nucleotides are TGTGCCAGCAGCTTTCAACTAGCGGGGGGCAATGAGCAGTTCTTC. This gives the protein CASSFQLAGGNEQFF.

This sequence joins TRBV5-4 and TRBJ2-5; TRBD2 matches at 12 bases. The junction had 5 bases not matched to a gene; V was cut back by 0 bases and J by 5 bases. Germline lookup yields CDR1 SGHNT and CDR2 YYREEE (reference sequence). This CDR3 region has 16 residues. The CDR3 is CASSLGRLAGDETQYF. The CDR3 nucleotides read TGTGCCAGCAGCTTGGGTAGACTAGCGGGGGACGAGACCCAGTACTTC. Combining the CDR3 with reference TRBV5-4 and TRBJ2-5 gives the whole variable domain ETGVTQSPTHLIKTRGQQVTLRCSSQSGHNTVSWYQQALGQGPQFIFQYYREEENGRGNFPPRFSGLQFPNYSSELNVNALELDDSALYLCASSLGRLAGDETQYFGPGTRLLVL.

The chain carries TRBV18 and TRBJ1-1; D perhaps matches TRBD1 (6 bases). The CDR3 has 13 amino acids. Trimming took off 4 bases at V and 1 base at J, with 7 bases between the two ends. The germline V gene has CDR1 KGHSH and CDR2 LQKENI. The CDR3 loop reads CASSRQANTEAFF. In DNA, the CDR3 is TGTGCCAGCTCACGACAGGCGAACACTGAAGCTTTCTTT. The full variable domain, completed using reference TRBV18 and TRBJ1-1, is NAGVMQNPRHLVRRRGQEARLRCSPMKGHSHVYWYRQLPEEGLKFMVYLQKENIIDESGMPKERFSAEFPKEGPSILRIQQVVRGDSAAYFCASSRQANTEAFFGQGTRLTVV.

The chain recombines TRBV2 with TRBJ2-5; 7 bases are shared with TRBD2. Per germline, CDR1 SNHLY and CDR2 FYNNEI. The CDR3 contains 14 residues. Trimming at V came to 4 bases and at J to 4 bases, leaving 6 bases not matched to a gene. The CDR3 bases are TGTGCCAGCAGTGGCCTGACTAGCAGAGAGACCCAGTACTTC. This sequence encodes CASSGLTSRETQYF.

The sample holds one count of this clone. The chain links TRBV2 to TRBJ1-5; D gene uncertain. Looked up from germline, CDR1 is SNHLY and CDR2 is FYNNEI. The CDR3 spans 15 residues. V lost 0 bases, J lost 7 bases, and 13 bases lay in between. The CDR3 DNA sequence: TGTGCCAGCAGTGAAGCGGGCCTCTCGGGGCAGCCCCAGCATTTT. This codes for CASSEAGLSGQPQHF.

This sequence joins TRBV18 and TRBJ2-1, with a weak D call TRBD1 (5 bases). V was shortened by 1 base and J by 10 bases, with 8 bases between the two germline ends. Germline V CDR1 and CDR2: KGHSH, LQKENI. The CDR3 extends over 12 amino acids. CDR3 region: CASSPQGKEQFF. The DNA of the CDR3 is TGTGCCAGCTCACCACAGGGGAAAGAGCAGTTCTTC.

This chain links TRBV4-2 with TRBJ2-5; TRBD2 matches at 11 bases. CDR3 length: 18 residues. In germline, CDR1 is LGHNA, CDR2 YNFKEQ. The V and J ends lost 2 bases and 2 bases, in that order; junction bases with no gene match: 10. The chain's CDR3 is CASSQRRLTSGGQETQYF. As DNA, the CDR3 is TGTGCCAGCAGCCAAAGACGATTAACTAGCGGGGGACAAGAGACCCAGTACTTC.

This clone was detected only a few times. The chain links TRBV27 to TRBJ2-2; 9 bases line up with TRBD2. CDR1 is MNHEY, CDR2 SMNVEV, per germline (reference sequence). The CDR3 has 16 residues. Germline trimming cut 2 bases from V and 0 bases from J; bases unmatched to any gene: 1. The CDR3 DNA reads as TGTGCCAGCAGTTTACTAGCGGGGACGAACACCGGGGAGCTGTTTTTT. This gives the protein CASSLLAGTNTGELFF.

This clone was found once. The chain employs TRBV5-4 and TRBJ2-7; the match to TRBD2 covers 11 bases. The CDR3 length is 16 residues. Germline V gene lookup returns CDR1 SGHNT and CDR2 YYREEE (reference sequence). Unmatched junction bases numbered 12, after V lost 4 bases and J lost 6 bases. Here the CDR3 DNA reads TGTGCCAGCAGCCCCTATAGCGGGGGGGCCTCATCCGAGCAGTACTTC. It translates to CASSPYSGGASSEQYF.

The V gene is TRBV10-2, the J gene TRBJ2-3; TRBD2 might be the D (6 bases). Trimming cost V 6 bases and J 6 bases, with 16 bases left between them. Germline CDR1 reads WSHSY; CDR2 reads SAAADI. CDR3 length equals 14 residues. This chain's CDR3 is CASRGLFAGDTQYF. CDR3 in DNA: TGCGCCAGCAGGGGCTTGTTCGCGGGGGATACGCAGTATTTT.

The chain is built from TRBV2 and TRBJ1-2; D uncertain. CDR1 SNHLY and CDR2 FYNNEI come from the germline V gene. This CDR3 is built from 13 residues. V gave up 4 bases and J gave up 2 bases, with 8 bases separating them. CDR3 in amino acids: CASSVGVNYGYTF. The CDR3 coding sequence is TGTGCCAGCAGTGTCGGGGTGAACTATGGCTACACCTTC.

This rearrangement joins TRBV19 to TRBJ1-1, with 8 bases lining up with TRBD1. The trim removed 6 bases at V and 1 base at J, leaving 16 bases unmatched. The CDR3 covers 18 residues. Germline lookup yields CDR1 LNHDA and CDR2 SQIVND (reference sequence). Written as DNA, the CDR3 is TGTGCCAGTAGAAGGGGCCAGGGGGCGCCGTCATGGAACACTGAAGCTTTCTTT. As protein: CASRRGQGAPSWNTEAFF.

The chain recombines TRBV10-1 with TRBJ1-1; D might be TRBD1 (5 bases). Germline V gene lookup returns CDR1 WNHNN and CDR2 SYGVQD (reference sequence). V lost 3 bases and J 0 bases, leaving 14 bases between the germline ends. CDR3 length: 16 amino acids. The CDR3 nucleotides are TGCGCCAGCAGTGATTCAAGGGGTATCATGAACACTGAAGCTTTCTTT. Encoded protein: CASSDSRGIMNTEAFF.

V usage is TRBV6-5 and J usage is TRBJ1-1; no reliable D call. The CDR3 sequence is 15 residues long. CDR1 is MNHEY, CDR2 SVGAGI, per germline. Trimming pared 5 bases from V and 4 bases from J, leaving 17 bases between. The CDR3 bases are TGTGCCAGCAGTCTATCAGGCTCGGGGAGCACTGAAGCTTTCTTT. Translating it yields CASSLSGSGSTEAFF.